One sample yielded the 2 T cell receptor beta chains listed below, sequenced in a study of blood T cell repertoires in COVID-19. The protocol was immunoSEQ multiplex PCR, while the TCRdb copy is restricted to in-frame clones and leaves out a portion. The data hold tens of thousands of clones, with about 90% observed a single time. The sequencing sample was made of peripheral blood. Receptors originate from a human donor with active COVID-19. The donor label of this sample is uncertain.

The V gene is TRBV5-6, the J gene TRBJ2-1, with 7 bases that match TRBD1. Unmatched junction bases numbered 2, after V lost 3 bases and J lost 8 bases. The length of the CDR3 is 12 residues. CDR1 is SGHDT, CDR2 YYEEEE, per germline. CDR3 region: CASSYTGDEQFF. In DNA, the CDR3 is TGTGCCAGCAGCTATACAGGGGATGAGCAGTTCTTC.

This chain links TRBV3-1 (or the pseudogene TRBV3-2) with TRBJ1-5, with D maybe TRBD1 (5 bases). CDR1 is LGHDT, CDR2 YNNKEL, per germline (reference sequence). CDR3 size: 16 residues. V lost 3 bases to trimming and J lost 4 bases, with 16 bases between them. CDR3: CASSQTADGKNQPQHF. The CDR3 DNA sequence: TGTGCCAGCAGCCAGACAGCCGACGGAAAGAATCAGCCCCAGCATTTT.